This T cell receptor beta chain came from a study of graft-versus-host responses after intestinal transplantation. Study observations and caveats: GvH clones occurred in recipient marrow; some first appeared in ileum or blood.

The CDR3 contains 14 residues. Germline CDR1 is MDHEN and CDR2 is SYDVKM. The V end was cut by 3 bases, the J end by 4 bases, with 12 bases between. Remarks on this clone: Its target is not known.

Libraries were prepared by immunoSEQ multiplex PCR; TCRdb keeps only in-frame clonotypes and omits some of them. The data hold about 38,000 clones, with roughly 94% observed a single time. This chain joins TRBV28 and TRBJ1-2; possibly TRBD1 for D (6 bases). The sample here was unstimulated CD4+ T cells sorted from spleen or lymph node cells, taken before transplant. The receptor comes from a human donor who was the organ donor for an intestinal transplant. This CDR3 is CASSLPIRGYGYTF. The CDR3, as DNA: TGTGCCAGCAGTTTGCCCATCAGGGGCTATGGCTACACCTTC.